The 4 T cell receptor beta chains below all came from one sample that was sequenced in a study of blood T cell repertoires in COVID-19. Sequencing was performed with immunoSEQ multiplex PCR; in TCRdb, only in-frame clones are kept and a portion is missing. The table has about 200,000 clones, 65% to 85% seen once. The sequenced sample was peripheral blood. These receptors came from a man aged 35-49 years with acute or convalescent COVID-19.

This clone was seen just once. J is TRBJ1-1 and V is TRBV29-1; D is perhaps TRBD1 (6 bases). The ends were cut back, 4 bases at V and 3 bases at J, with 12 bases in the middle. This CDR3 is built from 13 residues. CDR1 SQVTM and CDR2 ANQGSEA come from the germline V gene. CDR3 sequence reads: CSVGRGADTEAFF. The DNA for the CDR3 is TGCAGCGTTGGGCGGGGGGCCGACACTGAAGCTTTCTTT.

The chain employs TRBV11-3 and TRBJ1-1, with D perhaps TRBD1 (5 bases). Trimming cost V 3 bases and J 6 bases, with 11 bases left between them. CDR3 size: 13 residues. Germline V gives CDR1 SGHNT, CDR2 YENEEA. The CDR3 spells CASSFGREAEAFF. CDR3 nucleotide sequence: TGTGCCAGCAGCTTTGGCAGGGAGGCTGAAGCTTTCTTT.

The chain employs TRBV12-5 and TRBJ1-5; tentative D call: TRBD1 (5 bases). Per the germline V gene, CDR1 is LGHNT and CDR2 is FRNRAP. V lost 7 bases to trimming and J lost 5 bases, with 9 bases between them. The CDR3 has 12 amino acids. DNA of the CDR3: TGTGCTAGTGCCCAGGGTGATCAGCCCCAGCATTTT. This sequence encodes CASAQGDQPQHF.

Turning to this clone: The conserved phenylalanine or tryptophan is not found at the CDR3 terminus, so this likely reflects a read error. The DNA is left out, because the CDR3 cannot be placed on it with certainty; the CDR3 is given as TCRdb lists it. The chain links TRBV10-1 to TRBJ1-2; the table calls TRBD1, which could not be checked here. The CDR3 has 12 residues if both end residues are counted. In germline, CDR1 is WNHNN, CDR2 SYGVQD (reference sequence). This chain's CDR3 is CASSESDRGVRI.